This TCR beta chain was identified in a study of blood T cell repertoires in COVID-19. Background on the study: T cells, B-cell-depleted T cells, or PBMCs provided the cDNA or gDNA that served as material.

Per the original methods: Reference gene primer amplification in the assay estimated nucleated cell counts. Here immunoSEQ multiplex PCR was the method, and the copy in TCRdb shows in-frame clones only, minus some. V and J calls and clone size are those listed in that table; D and trimming were worked out from the DNA. The table shows 250,000 to 350,000 clones, with 70% to 90% occurring only once. The ends lost 4 bases at V and 1 base at J; junction bases unmatched: 4. The CDR3 loop spans 15 amino acids. The germline V gene encodes CDR1 SGDLS and CDR2 YYNGEE. What was sequenced was peripheral blood. The source of this sequence is an older woman with acute or convalescent COVID-19. The V gene is TRBV9, the J gene TRBJ1-5; 8 bases agree with TRBD1. As DNA, the CDR3 is TGTGCCAGCAGCCTCACAGGGGGAAGCAATCAGCCCCAGCATTTT. Protein product: CASSLTGGSNQPQHF.